The 5 T cell receptor beta chains reported below all come from one sample, sequenced in a study of glioma-infiltrating T cells after dendritic cell vaccination. As to time point: after dendritic cell vaccination, including at tumor progression/relapse. Profiling relied on immunoSEQ multiplex PCR, and the TCRdb table lists in-frame clones only, not all of them. Of about 25,000 clones listed, over 85% were seen once; the top ten hold around 3.2%. Source: blood, taken after dendritic cell vaccination. These receptors came from a human donor with glioblastoma.

This chain links TRBV5-1 with TRBJ2-2; D perhaps matches TRBD1 (6 bases). Deletions cut 4 bases from V and 4 bases from J, with 14 bases between. The CDR3 extends over 15 amino acids. Germline V gene data show CDR1 as SGHRS and CDR2 as YFSETQ. In DNA form, the CDR3 reads TGCGCCAGCAGCGTGACAGGAACGGGCACCGGGGAGCTGTTTTTT. Residues: CASSVTGTGTGELFF.

This clone appeared once. The gene calls are TRBV5-6 and TRBJ2-1; D not resolved. This CDR3 region has 14 residues. Germline V lookup: CDR1 SGHDT, CDR2 YYEEEE. V was cut by 1 base and J by 1 base, with 6 bases left in between. The CDR3 sequence is CASSLPGSYNEQFF. CDR3 coding DNA: TGTGCCAGCAGCTTGCCAGGATCCTACAATGAGCAGTTCTTC.

The CDR3 here is CASSDPQGVGIQYF. The CDR3 region has the DNA TGTGCCAGCAGTGACCCACAGGGGGTGGGCATTCAGTACTTC. This chain links TRBV25-1 with TRBJ2-4; TRBD1 matches 8 bases. V shed 3 bases and J 9 bases; nucleotides not matched to a gene: 7. The CDR3 is 14 residues long. CDR1 is MGHDK and CDR2 is SYGVNS in the germline V gene.

Notes on this clone: The junction shows a germline mismatch at one end, possibly a read error. The chain combines TRBV7-6 with TRBJ2-7; TRBD1 agrees at 8 bases. CDR1 SGHVS and CDR2 FNYEAQ come from the germline V gene. CDR3 length equals 12 residues. Written as DNA, the CDR3 is TGTGCCAGCAGCTTAACGTCGGGACAGGCGATCTTC. It is translated as CASSLTSGQAIF.

The J gene is TRBJ2-7, the V gene TRBV21-1; the table's D call, TRBD2, has no DNA check behind it. TRBV21-1 is listed as a pseudogene. The CDR3 runs 13 residues. CDR3 nucleotide sequence: TGTGCCAGCAGCAAGAGGGACTCCTACGAGCAGTACTTC. Its protein product is CASSKRDSYEQYF.